This record concerns one T cell receptor (beta chain) sequence. This sample was taken from a study of blood T cell repertoires in COVID-19. Turning to the study itself: Material from acute and convalescent COVID-19 was sourced from the United States, Italy and Spain.

Study processing details: Amplified reference gene primers provided the basis for estimating nucleated cell counts. Sequencing used immunoSEQ multiplex PCR; TCRdb keeps in-frame clones, though not all of them. V and J calls and clone size are those listed in that table; D and trimming were worked out from the DNA. Of 320,000 or so clones listed, roughly nine tenths are singletons. Participants came from 24 US areas, aged about 18 to 89 years. The study counted Cohort 3 donors as recovered given two negative PCRs, clearance, or symptom resolution. Trimming shortened V by 2 bases and J by 7 bases, and 13 bases separated the two germline ends. The V gene's germline CDR1 is SGHRS and CDR2 YFSETQ. The CDR3 is made up of 15 amino acids.

Sequencing was done on a sample of PBMCs or T cells enriched from blood (not recorded which). This clonotype was obtained from a woman younger than 45 who had recovered from COVID-19. V gene TRBV5-1 combines with J gene TRBJ1-6, with D maybe TRBD1 (6 bases). The CDR3 reads CASSFQGQGNSPLHF. CDR3 DNA: TGCGCCAGCAGCTTTCAAGGCCAGGGGAATTCACCCCTCCACTTT.